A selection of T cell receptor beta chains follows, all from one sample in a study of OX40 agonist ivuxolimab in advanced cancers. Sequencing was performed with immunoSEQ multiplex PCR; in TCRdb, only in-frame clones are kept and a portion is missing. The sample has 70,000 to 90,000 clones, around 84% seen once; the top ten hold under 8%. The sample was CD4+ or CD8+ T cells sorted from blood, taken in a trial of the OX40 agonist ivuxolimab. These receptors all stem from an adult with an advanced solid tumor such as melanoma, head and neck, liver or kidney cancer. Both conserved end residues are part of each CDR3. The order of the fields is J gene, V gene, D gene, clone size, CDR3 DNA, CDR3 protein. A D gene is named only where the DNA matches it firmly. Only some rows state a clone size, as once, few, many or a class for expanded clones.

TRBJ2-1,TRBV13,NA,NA,TGTGCCAGCAGCTCCCCTCTCACGGCAGGGGAGATCTACAATGAGCAGTTCTTC,CASSSPLTAGEIYNEQFF
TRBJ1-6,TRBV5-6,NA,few,TGTGCCAGCAGCTTTCTGCAGGGATTCCTCCACTTT,CASSFLQGFLHF
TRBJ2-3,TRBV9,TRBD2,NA,TGTGCCAGCAGCGTCCGGACTAGCGGGGGGGTTGGTACGCAGTATTTT,CASSVRTSGGVGTQYF
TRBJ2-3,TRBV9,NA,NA,TGTGCCAGCAGCCAAAAGAGGCGAGATACGCAGTATTTT,CASSQKRRDTQYF
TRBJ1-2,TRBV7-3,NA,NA,TGTGCCAGCAGTCCCTCGGGTGGCTATGGCTACACCTTC,CASSPSGGYGYTF
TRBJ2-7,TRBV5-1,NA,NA,TGCGCCAGCAGCATCGGACCCGAACGGGAGCAGTACTTC,CASSIGPEREQYF
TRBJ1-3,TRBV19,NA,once,TGTGCCAGTAGTATGCGGGGGGCCTCTGGAAACACCATATATTTT,CASSMRGASGNTIYF
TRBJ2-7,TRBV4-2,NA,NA,TGTGCCAGCAGCCAGGGGTTTCAGGGTTACGAGCAGTACTTC,CASSQGFQGYEQYF
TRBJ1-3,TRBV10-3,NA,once,TGTGCCATCAGAGAGGGGAACCCTGGAAACACCATATATTTT,CAIREGNPGNTIYF
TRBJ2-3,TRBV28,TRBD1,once,TGTGCCAGCCGGACAGGGGCGCGGGGCACAGATACGCAGTATTTT,CASRTGARGTDTQYF
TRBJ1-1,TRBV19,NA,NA,TGTGCCAGTACAGGCAGTCCTAACACTGAAGCTTTCTTT,CASTGSPNTEAFF
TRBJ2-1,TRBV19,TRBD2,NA,TGTGCCAGTAGACCCAGCGGGGGGCCTTCCTACTACAATGAGCAGTTCTTC,CASRPSGGPSYYNEQFF
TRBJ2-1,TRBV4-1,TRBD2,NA,TGCGCCAGCAGCCATCGGGGGATACGGGGGGGCCGTTACAATGAGCAGTTCTTC,CASSHRGIRGGRYNEQFF
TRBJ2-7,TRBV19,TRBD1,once,TGTGCCAGTAGTATAGGCCCGACAGGGGAGTTGACCGAGCAGTACTTC,CASSIGPTGELTEQYF
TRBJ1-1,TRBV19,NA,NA,TGTGCCAGTAGTTTTTCCGGGACAACGAACACTGAAGCTTTCTTT,CASSFSGTTNTEAFF
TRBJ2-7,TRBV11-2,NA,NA,TGTGCCAGCAGCTTAGAAGACGGGGGTTCTTACGAGCAGTACTTC,CASSLEDGGSYEQYF
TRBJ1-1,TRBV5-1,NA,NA,TGCGCCAGCAGTCGCAGGGGAGGCACTGAAGCTTTCTTT,CASSRRGGTEAFF
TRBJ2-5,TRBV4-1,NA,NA,TGCGCCAGCAGCCAAGATTCCGCCCCTAGGGGGGGCCGGGAGACCCAGTACTTC,CASSQDSAPRGGRETQYF
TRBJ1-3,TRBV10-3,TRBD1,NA,TGTGCCATCAGTCAGACAGGGCCTGGAAACACCATATATTTT,CAISQTGPGNTIYF
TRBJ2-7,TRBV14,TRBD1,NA,TGTGCCAGCAGCCAAGATCCAGGACAGGGGACCTACGAGCAGTACTTC,CASSQDPGQGTYEQYF
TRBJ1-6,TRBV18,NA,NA,TGTGCCAGCTCACCCATCCACACCATTAATTCACCCCTCCACTTT,CASSPIHTINSPLHF
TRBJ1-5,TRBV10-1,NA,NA,TGCGCCAGCCTTATTAGGGGCCCGCGGAAGAGTCAGCCCCAGCATTTT,CASLIRGPRKSQPQHF
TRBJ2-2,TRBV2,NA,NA,TGTGCCAGCAGGGCTCAAGGCACCGGGGAGCTGTTTTTT,CASRAQGTGELFF
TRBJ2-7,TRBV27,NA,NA,TGTGCCAGCAGTTTACTTATAGGGCAGGGAGAATACGAGCAGTACTTC,CASSLLIGQGEYEQYF
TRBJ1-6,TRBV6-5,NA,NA,TGTGCCAGCAGTCCGGCTGACAGAAATTCACCCCTCCACTTT,CASSPADRNSPLHF
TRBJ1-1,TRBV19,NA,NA,TGTGCCAGTAGTCTTGACGGGAGGAACACTGAAGCTTTCTTT,CASSLDGRNTEAFF
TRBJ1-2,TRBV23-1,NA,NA,TGCGCCAGCAGTCGTTTTACTCAGGGTTGGGGCTACACCTTC,CASSRFTQGWGYTF
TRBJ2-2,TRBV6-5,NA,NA,TGTGCCAGCAGTTACAACGAGGCAGGCGGGGAGCTGTTTTTT,CASSYNEAGGELFF
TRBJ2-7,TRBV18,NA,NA,TGTGCCAGCTCACCACCAAAGACAGGAGCTGGGGGGGAGCAGTACTTC,CASSPPKTGAGGEQYF
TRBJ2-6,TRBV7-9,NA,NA,TGTGCCAGCAGCCATCGCGGGACAGCAGGCTCTGGGGCCAACGTCCTGACTTTC,CASSHRGTAGSGANVLTF
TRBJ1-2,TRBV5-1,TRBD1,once,TGCGCCAGCAGCCAACAGGGGGGCACCTATGGCTACACCTTC,CASSQQGGTYGYTF